Given below is one TCR beta chain in context. Germline-derived CDR1 and CDR2 are SGHVS and FNYEAQ. Trimming at V came to 6 bases and at J to 2 bases, leaving 6 bases not matched to a gene. This CDR3 is built from 14 residues. This sample was included in a study of cytomegalovirus exposure and HLA in healthy donors. The PCR employed 60 Vbeta primers together with 13 Jbeta primers. The repertoire was sequenced with immunoSEQ multiplex PCR; TCRdb's copy has only in-frame clones and lacks some. The sample includes 150,000 to 200,000 clones, roughly four fifths seen only once; the top ten take approximately 1.8%.

The sample comprised PBMCs. This sequence originates from a man between 18 and 29 years old in good health and CMV-seronegative. The chain uses TRBV7-6 and TRBJ1-1; 7 bases line up with TRBD1. Written as DNA, the CDR3 is TGTGCCAGCAGTTCAGGGGGTAGAAACACTGAAGCTTTCTTT. Protein sequence: CASSSGGRNTEAFF.